This passage covers 4 T cell receptor beta chains from one sample sequenced in a study of human T cells and chemical hapten exposure. As for time point: patch test 2, 6 weeks after DPC sensitization. Treatment in this sample: therapeutic diphenylcyclopropenone sensitization with weekly scalp DPC. TCRdb independently ran MiXCR on the RACE reads; one entry per CDR3 protein. The sample yields 90,000 to 110,000 distinct CDR3 sequences, about a tenth seen once. The material was whole blood, obtained in connection with sensitization to the hapten diphenylcyclopropenone (DPC). The source of these receptors is a woman aged 40 to 50 with alopecia areata. Some clones in this sample may be carry-over from other donors' samples.

Only a few counts were recorded for this clonotype. This rearrangement joins TRBV6-6 to TRBJ2-5; D gene uncertain. This CDR3 is 16 amino acids long. CDR1 is MNHNY and CDR2 is SVGAGI in the germline V gene (reference sequence). V gave up 7 bases and J gave up 0 bases, with 18 bases separating them. CDR3 sequence reads: CASTSPGGMYQETQYF. Written as DNA, the CDR3 is TGTGCCAGCACCTCACCGGGCGGCATGTACCAAGAGACCCAGTACTTC.

This clonotype was detected only a few times. The genes are TRBV6-6 and TRBJ1-2, with TRBD1 matching 7 bases. Germline values: CDR1 MNHNY, CDR2 SVGAGI (reference sequence). V dropped 2 bases and J dropped 3; count of bases not matched to a gene: 6. There are 15 residues in the CDR3. The CDR3, as DNA: TGTGCCAGCAGTTACGTAGGGGACAGCTACTATGGCTACACCTTC. The encoded protein is CASSYVGDSYYGYTF.

In its sample, this clonotype was seen a few times. J is TRBJ2-5 and V is TRBV5-4; tentatively, D is TRBD2 (6 bases). The V end lost 4 bases, the J end lost 4 bases, and 17 bases lay between the germline ends. The CDR3 sequence is 15 residues long. Germline V gene data show CDR1 as SGHNT and CDR2 as YYREEE (reference sequence). CDR3 nucleotide sequence: TGTGCCAGCAGCGGACTACAGGACCTTGGAGAGACCCAGTACTTC. Its translation: CASSGLQDLGETQYF.

This clonotype has ten or more counts. The rearrangement uses TRBV12-3 or TRBV12-4 and TRBJ1-5; no reliable D call. The CDR3 is made up of 13 amino acids. Trimming removed 3 bases from V and 5 bases from J, with 8 bases in between. The CDR3 sequence is CASSFPGYQPQHF. Written as DNA, the CDR3 is TGTGCCAGCAGTTTCCCCGGTTATCAGCCCCAGCATTTT.